A single sample is the source of the 18 T cell receptor beta chains below, sequenced in a study of T-cell memory formation after mild COVID-19. MiXCR, run by TCRdb on the 5' RACE reads, gives a single entry per CDR3 protein. The table has roughly 250,000 distinct CDR3 sequences, around 17% seen once; the top ten hold 3.5% to 4%. The sequenced sample consisted of PBMCs or a T cell subset sorted from them (not recorded which). The source is a man younger than 35 who had mild COVID-19 (a few samples of this study predate the infection). Cell type and time point are not known.

This chain connects TRBV4-3 to TRBJ1-5, with D maybe TRBD1 (5 bases). V lost 1 base and J 2 bases, leaving 15 bases between the germline ends. This CDR3 has 17 residues. Germline V gene sequence: CDR1 LGHNA, CDR2 YSLEER. The CDR3 spells CASSQGGASGGNQPQHF. The DNA of the CDR3 is TGCGCCAGCAGCCAAGGCGGAGCTTCGGGGGGCAATCAGCCCCAGCATTTT.

V usage is TRBV5-1 and J usage is TRBJ2-1; no definite D call. Trimming took off 0 bases at V and 6 bases at J, with 10 bases between the two ends. Looked up from germline, CDR1 is SGHRS and CDR2 is YFSETQ. The CDR3 totals 14 residues. The DNA of the CDR3 is TGCGCCAGCAGCTTGGGGTCAGTTCTCAATGAGCAGTTCTTC. The encoded protein is CASSLGSVLNEQFF.

This clonotype occurred a few times. The rearrangement uses TRBV5-1 and TRBJ2-7; tentatively, D is TRBD1 (6 bases). The V end was cut by 0 bases, the J end by 1 base, with 11 bases between. Germline values: CDR1 SGHRS, CDR2 YFSETQ. The CDR3 length is 15 residues. Written as DNA, the CDR3 is TGCGCCAGCAGCTTGGCCGAACAGGGTTCCTACGAGCAGTACTTC. This sequence encodes CASSLAEQGSYEQYF. The whole variable domain, remainder taken from reference TRBV5-1 and TRBJ2-7, is KAGVTQTPRYLIKTRGQQVTLSCSPISGHRSVSWYQQTPGQGLQFLFEYFSETQRNKGNFPGRFSGRQFSNSRSEMNVSTLELGDSALYLCASSLAEQGSYEQYFGPGTRLTVT.

A few counts support this clonotype. The chain is built from TRBV7-2 and TRBJ2-3; D ambiguous. V shed 5 bases and J shed 5 bases, with 14 bases lying between them. CDR1 and CDR2 from the germline V gene are SGHTA and FQGNSA. This CDR3 is 14 amino acids long. CDR3 residues: CASSPRHSEDTQYF. CDR3 DNA: TGTGCCAGCAGCCCCCGCCACAGCGAAGATACGCAGTATTTT. Variable domain in full (rest from reference TRBV7-2 and TRBJ2-3): GAGVSQSPSNKVTEKGKDVELRCDPISGHTALYWYRQSLGQGLEFLIYFQGNSAPDKSGLPSDRFSAERTGGSVSTLTIQRTQQEDSAVYLCASSPRHSEDTQYFGPGTRLTVL.

The rearrangement joins TRBV6-2 or TRBV6-3 to TRBJ2-3; D is possibly TRBD1 (6 bases). The CDR3 is made up of 15 amino acids. V was trimmed by 5 bases and J by 6 bases, leaving 18 bases between them. Germline CDR1 is MNHEY and CDR2 is SVGEGT. DNA of the CDR3: TGTGCCAGCAGTCCAAGTATAGGGGGACCGGATACGCAGTATTTT. As protein: CASSPSIGGPDTQYF.

This chain links TRBV6-5 with TRBJ2-7; D may be TRBD2 (8 bases). CDR3 length: 16 residues. The germline gives CDR1 MNHEY, CDR2 SVGAGI. V was trimmed by 6 bases and J by 2 bases, leaving 20 bases between them. This CDR3 reads CASSQGGAGATYEQYF. In DNA form, the CDR3 reads TGTGCCAGCAGCCAGGGGGGAGCGGGGGCCACCTACGAGCAGTACTTC.

The V gene is TRBV5-1, the J gene TRBJ1-3; D gene ambiguous. CDR1 and CDR2 (germline): SGHRS, YFSETQ. V shed 4 bases and J shed 0 bases, with 20 bases lying between them. The CDR3 totals 18 residues. In DNA, the CDR3 is TGCGCCAGCAGCCGCGGAGAGAGGTACACCTCCTCTGGAAACACCATATATTTT. Translation: CASSRGERYTSSGNTIYF.

The rearrangement uses TRBV10-3 and TRBJ2-1; TRBD2 is a possible D gene (6 bases). The CDR3 consists of 15 residues. V dropped 0 bases and J dropped 1 base, with 7 bases sitting between them. Germline values: CDR1 ENHRY, CDR2 SYGVKD. The CDR3 region has the DNA TGTGCCATCAGTGAGTCCGGGGGTTCCTACAATGAGCAGTTCTTC. Translated: CAISESGGSYNEQFF.

In this sample, this clonotype turned up a few times. The chain employs TRBV2 and TRBJ1-1; D uncertain. CDR1 is SNHLY, CDR2 FYNNEI, per germline. This CDR3 region has 13 residues. The CDR3 is CATQTEVGTEAFF. The CDR3 DNA sequence: TGTGCAACCCAAACTGAGGTTGGCACTGAAGCTTTCTTT.

This clonotype came up many times. This rearrangement joins TRBV3-2 to TRBJ2-7. TRBV3-2 is a documented pseudogene. The CDR3 runs to 13 residues. The CDR3 coding sequence is TGTGCCAGCAGCCAAGACGGAGACTACGAGCAGTACGTC. Protein: CASSQDGDYEQYV.

This clonotype was seen a single time. The chain carries TRBV14 and TRBJ2-2, with 9 nucleotides matching TRBD1. Germline CDR1 and CDR2: SGHDN and FVKESK. The CDR3 contains 16 residues. J lost 9 bases, V lost 5 bases, and 13 bases had no gene match. The CDR3 loop is CASSKILQGATWELFF. Here the CDR3 DNA reads TGTGCCAGCAGCAAAATATTACAGGGGGCGACCTGGGAGCTGTTTTTT.

The chain recombines TRBV6-5 with TRBJ1-5, with D hard to call. The CDR3 is 15 amino acids. The germline CDR1 and CDR2 sequences are MNHEY and SVGAGI. The ends were cut back, 5 bases at V and 0 bases at J, with 11 bases in the middle. The CDR3 sequence: CASSVSLNSNQPQHF. For the CDR3, the DNA is TGTGCCAGCAGTGTCAGCCTTAATAGCAATCAGCCCCAGCATTTT.

CDR3 coding DNA: TGTGCCAGCAGCTTGGGGCAGGGCCAGTATGGCTACACCTTC. Protein: CASSLGQGQYGYTF. The rearrangement links TRBV11-3 to TRBJ1-2, with a tentative D call TRBD1 (5 bases). Trimming left V 3 bases short and J 5 bases short, with 13 bases between. The CDR3 contains 14 residues. Germline CDR1 reads SGHNT; CDR2 reads YENEEA.

This clonotype came up many times. The chain combines TRBV20-1 with TRBJ2-5; weak D call: TRBD2 (5 bases). CDR1 and CDR2 from the germline V gene are DFQATT and SNEGSKA (reference sequence). There are 14 residues in the CDR3. Trimming took off 0 bases at V and 12 bases at J, with 20 bases between the two ends. The CDR3 region has the DNA TGCAGTGCTAGAGAGATTAAGGGAGAACCTCGAGAGTACTTC. This sequence encodes CSAREIKGEPREYF.

The J gene is TRBJ1-1, the V gene TRBV12-3 or TRBV12-4, with TRBD1 as a possible D gene (5 bases). The V end was cut by 3 bases, the J end by 5 bases, with 10 bases between. This CDR3 contains 13 residues. In DNA, the CDR3 is TGTGCCAGCAGTTTCCAGGGTAGGACTGAAGCTTTCTTT. Its protein is CASSFQGRTEAFF.

This clonotype was recorded at least ten times. This sequence joins TRBV6-2 or TRBV6-3 and TRBJ2-1, with D perhaps matching TRBD1 (5 bases). The CDR3 covers 17 residues. Looked up from germline, CDR1 is MNHEY and CDR2 is SVGEGT. The ends were cut back, 0 bases at V and 1 base at J, with 13 bases in the middle. The CDR3 DNA reads TGTGCCAGCAGTTACTCGATTGGGGCAGCATCCTACAATGAGCAGTTCTTC. As protein: CASSYSIGAASYNEQFF.

This clonotype occurred a few times. The J gene is TRBJ2-6, the V gene TRBV24-1; D might be TRBD1 (6 bases). CDR1 is KGHDR, CDR2 SFDVKD, per germline. The CDR3 covers 13 residues. Trimming cost V 10 bases and J 2 bases, with 8 bases left between them. CDR3 coding DNA: TGTGCCACGGGGGCAGCTGGGGCCAACGTCCTGACTTTC. Amino acids: CATGAAGANVLTF.

This clonotype was found a few times. V is TRBV5-1 and J is TRBJ2-2; TRBD2 matches at 9 bases. The CDR3 consists of 16 residues. V dropped 4 bases and J dropped 0; count of bases not matched to a gene: 4. Germline V gene lookup returns CDR1 SGHRS and CDR2 YFSETQ. Here the CDR3 reads CASSRASGANTGELFF. The CDR3 DNA follows: TGCGCCAGCAGCCGTGCTAGCGGGGCGAACACCGGGGAGCTGTTTTTT.